A single T cell receptor (beta chain) is shown here with its context. This record belongs to a study of cytomegalovirus exposure and HLA in healthy donors. Some clones are missing from TCRdb's copy, which holds only in-frame ones; the method was immunoSEQ multiplex PCR. Of under 250,000 clones listed, around 87% are singletons. CDR1 SGHDN and CDR2 FVKESK come from the germline V gene. Trimming took 6 bases from V and 5 from J; bases not matched to a gene: 9. The CDR3 loop spans 16 amino acids. The sample taken for sequencing was PBMCs. The TCR sequence derives from a young woman in good health and CMV-seropositive. The chain uses TRBV14 and TRBJ2-3, with 12 bases that match TRBD2. The CDR3 nucleotides read TGTGCCAGCAGTCGTAGACTAGCGGGAGCGGTAGATACGCAGTATTTT. Residues: CASSRRLAGAVDTQYF.